The 20 T cell receptor beta chains below come from one sample, sequenced in a study of cytomegalovirus exposure and HLA in healthy donors. Researchers ran the PCR with 60 Vbeta and 13 Jbeta primers. Sequenced by immunoSEQ multiplex PCR; TCRdb stores in-frame clones only, minus some. The sample shows 200,000 to 250,000 clones, nearly 80% of them seen only once. Sequencing was done on a sample of PBMCs. The receptor source for this set is a man younger than 30 in good health and CMV-seronegative.

V is TRBV13 and J is TRBJ2-7; D is possibly TRBD1 (5 bases). CDR3 length equals 13 residues. Germline CDR1 and CDR2: PRHDT and FYEKMQ (reference sequence). V was trimmed by 6 bases and J by 2 bases, leaving 11 bases between them. As DNA, the CDR3 is TGTGCCAGCAGAGATCTACAGGCCTACGAGCAGTACTTC. Translated: CASRDLQAYEQYF.

The chain joins TRBV7-2 to TRBJ1-2; D is ambiguous. CDR3 size: 11 residues. Between the trimmed V and J ends, which lost 5 bases and 7 bases, there was a span of 8 bases. Germline CDR1 reads SGHTA; CDR2 reads FQGNSA. The CDR3: CASSPSSGYTF. The CDR3 DNA reads TGTGCCAGCAGCCCCTCTAGTGGCTACACCTTC.

The chain has TRBV6-4 and TRBJ2-1, with 7 positions matching TRBD2. The CDR3 consists of 15 residues. The J segment lost 3 bases and the V segment lost 4 bases, leaving 6 bases of the junction unmatched. Looked up from germline, CDR1 is MRHNA and CDR2 is SNTAGT. CDR3 sequence reads: CASSVIAGSYNEQFF. The CDR3 DNA is TGTGCCAGCAGTGTCATAGCGGGCAGCTACAATGAGCAGTTCTTC.

This chain uses TRBV19 with TRBJ1-1; D may be TRBD1 (6 bases). The CDR3 spans 13 residues. Trimming left V 3 bases short and J 4 bases short, with 9 bases between. The germline CDR1 and CDR2 sequences are LNHDA and SQIVND (reference sequence). CDR3 bases: TGTGCCAGTAGTATCCAGGGGACCACTGAAGCTTTCTTT. It is translated as CASSIQGTTEAFF. The complete variable domain, with remaining parts taken from reference TRBV19 and TRBJ1-1, reads DGGITQSPKYLFRKEGQNVTLSCEQNLNHDAMYWYRQDPGQGLRLIYYSQIVNDFQKGDIAEGYSVSREKKESFPLTVTSAQKNPTAFYLCASSIQGTTEAFFGQGTRLTVV.

The chain combines TRBV21-1 with TRBJ2-7; TRBD1 is the table's D call and was not checked against the DNA. TRBV21-1 is a recognized pseudogene. The CDR3 spans 14 residues. CDR3 bases: TGTGCCAGCAGCAAAGTAGGGGATCCCTACGAGCAGTACTTC. Its protein product is CASSKVGDPYEQYF.

The table lists this clone with a few counts. The CDR3 loop is CASSYSGGPSYEQYF. DNA of the CDR3: TGTGCCAGCAGTTACTCCGGGGGACCCTCCTACGAGCAGTACTTC. The V call is TRBV6-5, the J call TRBJ2-7, with D possibly TRBD2 on 6 matching bases. V was pared by 0 bases and J by 0 bases, with 9 bases between. The CDR3 has 15 residues. Germline loops: CDR1 MNHEY, CDR2 SVGAGI.

The CDR3 region has the DNA TGTGCCAGCAGCGGGACAAAAGGTCCCTCAGATACGCAGTATTTT. Its protein product is CASSGTKGPSDTQYF. The genes are TRBV6-6 and TRBJ2-3, with a weak D call TRBD1 (6 bases). CDR1 and CDR2 from the germline V gene are MNHNY and SVGAGI (reference sequence). The CDR3 has 15 residues. V was cut by 6 bases and J by 4 bases, with 17 bases left in between.

This clone has just a few counts. The genes are TRBV9 and TRBJ2-3; the D gene is possibly TRBD2 (5 bases). CDR3 length equals 15 residues. V was pared by 1 base and J by 1 base, with 10 bases between. Germline values: CDR1 SGDLS, CDR2 YYNGEE. The CDR3 DNA follows: TGTGCCAGCAGCGTACTCGGTAGCGGCACAGATACGCAGTATTTT. As protein: CASSVLGSGTDTQYF.

This clone has only a few counts. This rearrangement joins TRBV6-5 to TRBJ1-2; 10 bases fit TRBD1. V shed 6 bases and J 7 bases; nucleotides not matched to a gene: 8. The CDR3 totals 14 residues. CDR1 is MNHEY, CDR2 SVGAGI, per germline. CDR3 nucleotide sequence: TGTGCCAGCAGCCAACCCCGGACAGGGGGTGGCTACACCTTC. Amino acid sequence: CASSQPRTGGGYTF.

V gene TRBV30 combines with J gene TRBJ2-2; D is unclear. The CDR3 has 14 amino acids. From germline, CDR1 is GTSNPN and CDR2 SVGIG (reference sequence). V lost 2 bases to trimming and J lost 0 bases, with 7 bases between them. The CDR3 coding sequence is TGTGCCTGGAGTTTCCTTGCGAACACCGGGGAGCTGTTTTTT. Protein: CAWSFLANTGELFF.

This rearrangement joins TRBV27 to TRBJ1-5; possible D gene TRBD1, 5 bases. The V end was cut by 2 bases, the J end by 3 bases, with 8 bases between. This CDR3 region has 14 residues. Per germline, CDR1 MNHEY and CDR2 SMNVEV (reference sequence). The DNA for the CDR3 is TGTGCCAGCAGTTTAAGGGGCTACAATCAGCCCCAGCATTTT. Translation: CASSLRGYNQPQHF.

The rearrangement joins TRBV19 to TRBJ2-2, with D perhaps TRBD2 (6 bases). Looked up from germline, CDR1 is LNHDA and CDR2 is SQIVND (reference sequence). CDR3 size: 18 residues. V lost 6 bases and J 0 bases, leaving 20 bases between the germline ends. CDR3 amino acids: CASSPLVWVAANTGELFF. In DNA, the CDR3 is TGTGCCAGTAGCCCCTTAGTATGGGTAGCGGCGAACACCGGGGAGCTGTTTTTT.

V is TRBV30 and J is TRBJ2-1; the match to TRBD2 covers 11 bases. The CDR3 runs 14 residues. CDR1 is GTSNPN and CDR2 is SVGIG in the germline V gene (reference sequence). With 5 bases clipped from V and 6 bases from J, the junction kept 6 bases outside the gene matches. This chain's CDR3 is CAWGLAGGINEQFF. In nucleotides, the CDR3 is TGTGCCTGGGGGCTAGCGGGAGGAATCAATGAGCAGTTCTTC.

The chain uses TRBV27 and TRBJ1-1; 7 bases fit TRBD1. The J segment lost 1 base and the V segment lost 8 bases, leaving 10 bases of the junction unmatched. Germline CDR1 MNHEY, CDR2 SMNVEV (reference sequence). There are 15 residues in the CDR3. The CDR3 DNA is TGTGCCAGCCGTAAAACAGGGGTTGAGAACACTGAAGCTTTCTTT. It is translated as CASRKTGVENTEAFF.

This clone showed up just a few times. The chain links TRBV27 to TRBJ2-3, with 12 bases matching TRBD2. Germline V gene sequence: CDR1 MNHEY, CDR2 SMNVEV (reference sequence). This CDR3 is 16 amino acids long. V lost 3 bases and J lost 2; bases outside the gene matches: 3. The CDR3 loop is CASSFGTSGSTDTQYF. The CDR3 DNA sequence: TGTGCCAGCAGTTTCGGGACTAGCGGGTCCACAGATACGCAGTATTTT.

The gene calls are TRBV18 and TRBJ2-7; D gene ambiguous. The V end lost 3 bases, the J end lost 7 bases, and 10 bases lay between the germline ends. From germline, CDR1 is KGHSH and CDR2 LQKENI. This CDR3 has 12 residues. The CDR3 loop reads CASSPAGQEQYF. In DNA, the CDR3 is TGTGCCAGCTCACCGGCAGGTCAGGAGCAGTACTTC.

V gene TRBV9 combines with J gene TRBJ2-3; perhaps TRBD2 as D (5 bases). Between the trimmed V and J ends, which lost 0 bases and 2 bases, there was a span of 16 bases. CDR3 length equals 17 residues. Germline values: CDR1 SGDLS, CDR2 YYNGEE. This CDR3 is CASSVGHSGEFTDTQYF. The CDR3 region has the DNA TGTGCCAGCAGCGTAGGCCATTCCGGGGAGTTCACAGATACGCAGTATTTT.

With respect to this clone: This sample includes further DNA sequences coding for the same CDR3. V is TRBV2 and J is TRBJ1-5; 8 nucleotides match TRBD1. The CDR3 length is 17 residues. J was trimmed by 1 base and V by 6 bases; bases with no gene match: 11. Germline V gene lookup returns CDR1 SNHLY and CDR2 FYNNEI. The CDR3 reads CASSPLGQVWSNQPQHF. Here the CDR3 DNA reads TGTGCCAGCAGCCCTTTGGGACAGGTGTGGAGCAATCAGCCCCAGCATTTT.

This rearrangement joins TRBV29-1 to TRBJ2-7; TRBD2 matches 15 bases. The CDR3 runs 14 residues. J lost 7 bases, V lost 4 bases, and 5 bases had no gene match. The V gene's germline CDR1 is SQVTM and CDR2 ANQGSEA. In DNA, the CDR3 is TGCAGCGTTGGGACTAGCGGGAGGGCCGGGGAGCAGTACTTC. Protein product: CSVGTSGRAGEQYF.

The chain recombines TRBV18 with TRBJ2-7, with 9 positions matching TRBD1. CDR3 length: 14 residues. V lost 3 bases, J lost 6 bases, and 6 bases stayed unmatched. Germline V gene lookup returns CDR1 KGHSH and CDR2 LQKENI. CDR3 residues: CASSPGQGTFEQYF. In DNA, the CDR3 is TGTGCCAGCTCACCGGGACAGGGAACCTTCGAGCAGTACTTC.